Listed below are T cell receptor beta chains from one sample, sequenced in a study of metastatic and nonmetastatic thyroid tumors. Using MiXCR, TCRdb re-called clones from the PCR reads. Of about 28,000 clones in the sample, around a quarter are singletons; the top ten hold roughly 2.2%. Material for sequencing was blood. Receptor source: a female donor with papillary thyroid cancer or a benign thyroid nodule (not recorded which). Some clones in this sample may be carry-over from other donors' samples. The conserved cysteine and the conserved F or W are not part of the CDR3 here. A D gene is named only where the DNA matches it firmly. A row's size may be missing; if present it is once, few, many or a size class.

d_gene,abundance,j_gene,v_gene,CDR3aa
NA,NA,TRBJ1-1,TRBV5-8,ASSFGGTAEAF
NA,NA,TRBJ2-3,TRBV11-2,ASSLGNVRDTHF
TRBD1,many,TRBJ1-6,TRBV12-3/TRBV12-4,ASSFQGAGNSPLH
NA,many,TRBJ1-1,TRBV4-3,ASSQDLQGNTEAF
TRBD1,many,TRBJ1-3,TRBV20-1,SARQGNAGNTIY
TRBD1,medium-sized,TRBJ2-7,TRBV6-1,ASRERPGQTTYEQY
NA,NA,TRBJ1-3,TRBV5-1,ASSTGTPGSGNTIY
TRBD2,NA,TRBJ2-7,TRBV27,ASCPGTSGRQSTYEQY
NA,medium-sized,TRBJ2-7,TRBV30,AWSVGQGANEQY
NA,many,TRBJ2-3,TRBV19,ASSTGGGLADTQY
NA,once,TRBJ2-3,TRBV11-2,ASSSVAYTQY
NA,NA,TRBJ1-2,TRBV6-2/TRBV6-3,ASSYSDMTHGYT
TRBD1,many,TRBJ1-4,TRBV3-1,ASSQDWAGGRDEKLF
TRBD1,few,TRBJ2-7,TRBV6-6,ASSYRDRVGEQY
NA,NA,TRBJ1-2,TRBV20-1,SARDKRGGINYGYT
TRBD2,few,TRBJ2-3,TRBV28,ASSSPTSGKASDTQY
NA,many,TRBJ1-4,TRBV20-1,SARDLGEKLF
NA,many,TRBJ2-1,TRBV18,ASSQIPSIYNEQF
NA,many,TRBJ2-4,TRBV19,ASSGGITNTKNIQY
TRBD2,medium-sized,TRBJ2-1,TRBV24-1,ATSGTSGNGDNEQF
NA,many,TRBJ2-5,TRBV18,ASPFLTVQETQY
NA,many,TRBJ2-1,TRBV12-3/TRBV12-4,ASSAGDPRNNEQF
NA,medium-sized,TRBJ2-1,TRBV27,ASSKAESSYNEQF
TRBD2,few,TRBJ2-1,TRBV20-1,SLTWGEGHNEQF
NA,many,TRBJ2-3,TRBV18,ASSLTPVLGLDTQY
TRBD2,NA,TRBJ2-2,TRBV28,ASSSKPKWRECDTGELF
TRBD1,few,TRBJ1-6,TRBV2,ASKGANTYNSPLH
NA,medium-sized,TRBJ2-7,TRBV6-5,ASSYLADSYEQY
NA,NA,TRBJ1-4,TRBV20-1,SARDNGQGRKLF
NA,many,TRBJ1-3,TRBV9,ASSPFRGTIY
TRBD2,many,TRBJ2-7,TRBV19,ASRTSGSSYEQY
NA,NA,TRBJ2-1,TRBV6-2/TRBV6-3,ASMFTVTSNEQF
TRBD2,many,TRBJ2-7,TRBV29-1,SVPGLVGGEQY
TRBD1,many,TRBJ2-7,TRBV4-3,ASSQGEGTDSYEQY
TRBD2,NA,TRBJ2-1,TRBV11-2,ASSYQLAGGRGGEEQF
NA,many,TRBJ1-4,TRBV27,ASSFAGAREKLF
TRBD1,many,TRBJ2-5,TRBV12-3/TRBV12-4,ASSRQGQGAETQY
NA,NA,TRBJ2-7,TRBV7-9,ASSPKTRSYEQY
TRBD2,NA,TRBJ2-3,TRBV19,ASIFPSGGVGTDTQY
TRBD1,many,TRBJ2-7,TRBV12-3/TRBV12-4,ASSLTGGYYEQY
TRBD1,NA,TRBJ2-5,TRBV30,ACLGQGRAQETQY
TRBD2,few,TRBJ2-3,TRBV2,ASRATSGSTDTQY
TRBD1,many,TRBJ2-6,TRBV5-4,ASSLEQGAAGANVLT
NA,NA,TRBJ2-5,TRBV2,ASSEAGMVETQY
NA,many,TRBJ2-1,TRBV9,ASSVEQAPAHNEQF
TRBD1,medium-sized,TRBJ2-7,TRBV18,ASSPGQSHEQY
NA,many,TRBJ2-6,TRBV30,ACPVLSGANVLT
NA,few,TRBJ2-7,TRBV25-1,ASSESGGPDEKY
NA,many,TRBJ2-2,TRBV7-6,ASSSTGELF
TRBD1,many,TRBJ1-2,TRBV6-1,ASKKGASYGYT
NA,many,TRBJ2-3,TRBV3-1,ASSQGGRDTQY
TRBD1,few,TRBJ1-2,TRBV6-5,ASIYDRGQGVYT
TRBD2,NA,TRBJ2-3,TRBV12-3/TRBV12-4,ASSQLAGYTDTQY
NA,many,TRBJ2-2,TRBV6-4,ASSDSSTGELF
NA,many,TRBJ1-2,TRBV18,ASSPPENTVKGYT